This TCR beta chain was captured in a study of human T cells and chemical hapten exposure. Study-wide background: Sensitization employed 2% DPC on approximately 2 cm by approximately 2 cm of upper inner arm skin.

The time point here: pre-sensitization, week 0. The treatment: therapeutic diphenylcyclopropenone sensitization with weekly scalp DPC. General study findings and limits: Donors' alopecia may make their immune response differ from healthy people's. While controls formed fewer of them, expanded TCRs formed significantly more large CDR3 similarity clusters. DPC sensitization left the count of TCRs above 1 in 1000 unchanged.

V was clipped by 2 bases and J by 5 bases, with 4 bases between them. The CDR3 length is 12 residues. TCRdb reprocessed the RACE reads via MiXCR and lists one record per CDR3 protein. This table holds under 400,000 distinct CDR3 sequences, 5% to 6.5% found once. A few counts support this clonotype. The target antigen is unknown. Sequencing used whole blood, obtained in connection with sensitization to the hapten diphenylcyclopropenone (DPC). This chain connects TRBV12-3 or TRBV12-4 to TRBJ1-5; D unclear. The origin of this receptor is a woman aged 45-59 years with alopecia areata. Some clones in this sample may be carry-over from other donors' samples. The CDR3 DNA reads TGTGCCAGCAGTTTAACCGATCAGCCCCAGCATTTT. It translates to CASSLTDQPQHF.